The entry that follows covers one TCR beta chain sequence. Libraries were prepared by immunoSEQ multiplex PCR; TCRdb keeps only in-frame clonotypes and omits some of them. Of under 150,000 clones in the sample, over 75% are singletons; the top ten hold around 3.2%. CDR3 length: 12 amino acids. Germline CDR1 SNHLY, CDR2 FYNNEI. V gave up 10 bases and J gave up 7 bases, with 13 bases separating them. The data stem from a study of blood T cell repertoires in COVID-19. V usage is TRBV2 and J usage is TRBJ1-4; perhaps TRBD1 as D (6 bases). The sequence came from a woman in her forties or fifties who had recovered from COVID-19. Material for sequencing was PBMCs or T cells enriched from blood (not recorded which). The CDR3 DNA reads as TGTGCCACCCTGTTAGGGGGTGAAAAACTGTTTTTT. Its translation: CATLLGGEKLFF.